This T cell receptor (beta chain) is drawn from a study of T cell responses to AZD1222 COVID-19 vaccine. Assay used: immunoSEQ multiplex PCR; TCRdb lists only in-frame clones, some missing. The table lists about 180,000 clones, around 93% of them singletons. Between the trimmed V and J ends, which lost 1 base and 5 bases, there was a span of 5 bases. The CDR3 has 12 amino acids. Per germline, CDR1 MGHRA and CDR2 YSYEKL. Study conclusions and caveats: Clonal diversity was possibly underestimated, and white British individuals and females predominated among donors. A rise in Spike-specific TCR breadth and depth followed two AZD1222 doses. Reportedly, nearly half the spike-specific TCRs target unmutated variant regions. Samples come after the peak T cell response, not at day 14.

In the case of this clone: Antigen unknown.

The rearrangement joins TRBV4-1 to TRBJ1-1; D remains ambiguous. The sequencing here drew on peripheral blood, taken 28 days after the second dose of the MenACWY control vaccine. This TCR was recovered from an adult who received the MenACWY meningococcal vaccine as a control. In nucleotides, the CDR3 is TGCGCCAGCAGCCAAGTTGGGACTGAAGCTTTCTTT. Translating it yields CASSQVGTEAFF.